This T cell receptor beta chain came from a study of response to subunit inactivated influenza vaccine (dated by TCRdb to 2016 to 2019). For context, the study as a whole: Deep quantitative profiling of the T cell receptor repertoire was used in the study to follow responses to a trivalent subunit inactivated influenza vaccine.

Inclusive of the bounding cysteine and phenylalanine, the CDR3 is 14 residues long. Only the CDR3 portion is preserved as DNA: 42 bases, with reading frame beginning at the first base. The junction shows trimming of 3 bases on V and 5 bases on J, and the gene matches do not reach 8 bases of it. For CDR1 and CDR2, the germline V gene lists SGDLS and YYNGEE. The library was generated by RT-PCR. Sequencing was carried out with an Illumina HiSeq 2500. Using fastp trimming at Q25 and MiXCR clonotype assembly, TCRdb reanalyzed the public sequencing data and kept in-frame beta chains. A single entry per CDR3 protein holds the most common genes and DNA from its merged rows. For this sample the table gives hundreds of thousands of distinct CDR3 sequences, of which 18% were detected only once. The ten largest clones represent approximately 11% of the sample. This clonotype appeared a few times. No antigen is known for it. Base qualities are missing; no much larger clone stands one base away.

Overall results and qualifications from the work: The authors proposed that each seasonal influenza vaccination may bring in only a limited number of new T cells.

The receptor was derived from a middle-aged man who received an inactivated influenza vaccine. Donor details come from another sample of the same person, matched by shared clones. Sequences were derived from PBMCs from blood, sampled more than 4 days after vaccination. In this chain, TRBV9 is recombined with TRBJ2-7, and 7 bases in between align with TRBD2. The CDR3 here reads CASSGRGEGNEQYF. The DNA reads TGTGCCAGCAGCGGGCGAGGGGAGGGGAACGAGCAGTACTTC.